This T cell receptor (beta chain) derives from a study of CD8 T cells in ankylosing spondylitis. This clonotype occurred many times. What it binds is unknown. Quantitative 5'-RACE with molecular barcodes produced the TCR beta libraries. Each CDR3 protein is one row after TCRdb ran MiXCR on the 5' RACE reads. Counted here are 35,000 to 50,000 distinct CDR3 sequences, approximately 10% occurring once; the ten biggest clones make up roughly a sixth. V was pared by 5 bases and J by 1 base, with 9 bases between. Germline loops: CDR1 LNHDA, CDR2 SQIVND (reference sequence). The CDR3 covers 13 residues. The study's findings and limits: What appeared characteristic of ankylosing spondylitis blood was a TCR beta motif of 7 or 8 highly homologous variants. Matched ankylosing spondylitis synovial fluid reportedly showed significant enrichment of disease-linked clones. In synovial fluid and blood from reactive arthritis, some motif variants were previously reported.

The sequence derives from a male donor with ankylosing spondylitis or in good health (not recorded which). The chain is built from TRBV19 and TRBJ2-7; D call uncertain. Sequencing was carried out using blood, either unsorted or a sorted T cell fraction (not recorded which). In nucleotides, the CDR3 is TGTGCCAGTAGTCCTTTTCTTTCCTACGAGCAGTACTTC. Protein product: CASSPFLSYEQYF.